This TCR beta chain comes out of a study of T cells in Graves' hyperthyroidism and ophthalmopathy. Study-wide results and limits: Model output signaled ophthalmopathy a median approximately six months ahead of onset.

RNA transcripts were the template for amplifying TCR beta CDR3 regions. The HTBI primer set was used in a first-round RT-PCR of the TCR CDR3. From the multiplex PCR reads, TCRdb called clonotypes with MiXCR, one entry per CDR3 protein. Of around 700,000 distinct CDR3 sequences in the sample, around a sixth were seen once. A patient was excluded if there was uncontrolled infection, other autoimmune disease, pregnancy or lactation. CDR1 SGDLS and CDR2 YYNGEE come from the germline V gene. The V and J ends lost 3 bases and 2 bases respectively, with 14 bases between them. This CDR3 is 16 amino acids long. There are a few counts of this clonotype. Its antigen is still unknown.

The sequenced sample consisted of blood. The TCR was taken from a woman aged 45-59 years with Graves' hyperthyroidism that later progressed to Graves' ophthalmopathy. The gene calls are TRBV9 and TRBJ1-4; D is possibly TRBD1 (6 bases). CDR3 nucleotides: TGTGCCAGCAGCGCGGACAGTGGGGGGACTAATGAAAAACTGTTTTTT. Amino acids: CASSADSGGTNEKLFF.